The count of the clone carrying this T cell receptor (beta chain) is one. The antigen is unknown. This entry comes from a study of OX40 agonist ivuxolimab in advanced cancers. Study overall: A diagnosis of hepatocellular carcinoma, melanoma, renal cell or head and neck cancer was present in dose-escalation patients.

Study outcomes and limitations: Clones of CD4+ and CD8+ blood T cells grew by week 6 at doses of 0.1 to 3.0 mg/kg.

Autoimmune disease history or systemic immunosuppression excluded patients. The protocol was immunoSEQ multiplex PCR, while the TCRdb copy is restricted to in-frame clones and leaves out a portion. The sample yields around 66,000 clones, about 85% seen once. CDR3 size: 13 residues. Per the germline V gene, CDR1 is SGHRS and CDR2 is YFSETQ. Trimming removed 0 bases from V and 6 bases from J, with 6 bases in between. This TCR derives from an adult with an advanced solid tumor such as melanoma, head and neck, liver or kidney cancer. The sample was CD4+ or CD8+ T cells sorted from blood, taken in a trial of the OX40 agonist ivuxolimab. The chain employs TRBV5-1 and TRBJ2-2; D remains unclear. The CDR3 is CASSLGRSGELFF. The CDR3, as DNA: TGCGCCAGCAGCTTGGGTCGGTCCGGGGAGCTGTTTTTT.